This entry describes one TCR beta chain. No antigen is known for it. The sample holds no much larger clone one base away, and base qualities are not on file. The data are from a study of long-term antiretroviral therapy in people with HIV (dated by TCRdb to 2021 to 2024). The study in broad terms: The earliest samples were collected roughly a decade before the 2015 WHO recommendation for immediate ART, at a time when ART was usually postponed until CD4 counts fell. Whether ART initiation and durable HIV suppression were associated with changes in peripheral blood TRB repertoire composition and diversity was tested in a retrospective serial study. A total of roughly 180 cryopreserved PBMC samples were contributed to the cohort by 30 adults with confirmed HIV infection, with samples collected serially over a mean of about 6 years (range 1-12). Among the 30 to 35 participants with HIV, around ten were female. Test extractions of a monoclonal T-cell line alongside 33 polyclonal samples showed no cross-contamination during QIAcube processing. Overall results and qualifications from the work: CDR3 length ranges in HIV repertoires were narrower than in controls, and network structure suggested an antigen-experienced repertoire with only a slight naive shift after ART. Because pre-ART samples had limited cell numbers, unsorted PBMC were profiled rather than sorted CD4+ and CD8+ T cells. ART initiation was associated with a significant increase in TRB diversity, but diversity stayed significantly below transplant donor controls even after long-term ART. Inferences about post-ART repertoire changes were limited because no data were available on ART adherence, viral resistance or therapy changes. The samples span the years 2004 to 2017, and the ART regimens used may be less effective than current regimens. Since PBMC availability was limited, sequencing covered only the TCR beta chain, with no alpha chain pairing. Expanded TRB clones identified before ART initiation dominated the repertoire at all time points, although this dominance fluctuated and declined in many PLHIV after ART.

Participants were included only if at least one PBMC sample before ART initiation and at least two post-ART samples were available. All participants with HIV were treated in the United States of America. Before DNA extraction, cryopreserved samples of roughly 1-10 million PBMC were thawed and washed. At the time of the earliest PBMC sample, participants with HIV were aged between about 20 and 55 years. PBMC samples from each participant spanned 1-4 timepoints before ART initiation and 2-8 timepoints after ART initiation, with a median of 7 samples. Serial HIV viral load, CD4+ T-cell count, ART history and demographic data were obtained for every participant. Genomic DNA was extracted from unsorted PBMC with a Qiagen kit on a QIAcube, processed in batches of 12 samples. The immunoSEQ hsTCRB v3.0 assay was used at survey level resolution to sequence the TRB variable region. A depth of 40,000-50,000 T-cell genomes per sample was targeted for TRB sequencing. An Illumina MiSeq with a v3 150-cycle kit was used to sequence the pooled TRB libraries. On the study's bioinformatics: Repertoire analysis ran in R within a reproducible Nextflow workflow covering QC, data transformation and analysis. Custom analyses were implemented in LymphoSeq2, an R package for AIRR-Seq data exploration. A handful of samples that yielded fewer than 5000 total TRB sequences were excluded, so that about 200 HIV repertoires were analyzed. Among the roughly 200 retained HIV repertoires, some 57 were collected before ART initiation and approximately 130 were collected after ART initiation. Repertoires were downsampled to 5000 TRB nucleotide sequences, and summary statistics were averaged over 100 downsampling iterations. The analysis kept only TRB sequences whose CDR3 regions were at least seven amino acids long. Diversity was assessed using a clonality score derived from Shannon entropy and using the Gini coefficient. In the repertoire networks, any two of the top 5000 CDR3 amino acid sequences were connected whenever the two sequences differed by an edit distance of one. For TRB CDR3 amino acid sequences, antigen specificity groups and MHC restriction were predicted with GLIPH2. To flag known associations with CMV, EBV, HIV or tissue antigens, CDR3 amino acid sequences were compared against VDJdb and McPAS-TCR. Pre-ART, post-ART and control groups were compared with Wilcoxon signed-rank tests and Holm-Bonferroni correction. As stored in TCRdb, this immuneACCESS dataset retains in-frame rearrangements with V and J assigned. A fraction of the clones does not appear; measured against another copy, unresolved V genes explain less than half of the discrepancy, and the remainder lacks a known reason. D and trimming were read from the DNA, whereas the V and J calls and clone size are those reported in that table. The sample has roughly 18,000 clones on record, 75% to 90% of them singletons. The ten top clones hold about 8.3% of the sample.

Via the germline V gene (reference sequence), CDR1 is PRHDT and CDR2 FYEKMQ. V ends up 4 bases short and J 5 bases short, with an unmatched junction base count of 8. The CDR3, cysteine through phenylalanine, is 14 amino acids long. Only CDR3 DNA remains: 42 bases, in frame from the first base. The sequence was obtained from a man aged 50-60 years with HIV. This specimen was unsorted PBMCs, taken 4.2 years after starting antiretroviral therapy. The rearrangement combines TRBV13 with TRBJ2-7, with TRBD1 matching 7 junction bases. Here is the DNA: TGTGCCAGCAGCTCACAGGGGAGAGGTAACGAGCAGTACTTC. Its translation is CASSSQGRGNEQYF.